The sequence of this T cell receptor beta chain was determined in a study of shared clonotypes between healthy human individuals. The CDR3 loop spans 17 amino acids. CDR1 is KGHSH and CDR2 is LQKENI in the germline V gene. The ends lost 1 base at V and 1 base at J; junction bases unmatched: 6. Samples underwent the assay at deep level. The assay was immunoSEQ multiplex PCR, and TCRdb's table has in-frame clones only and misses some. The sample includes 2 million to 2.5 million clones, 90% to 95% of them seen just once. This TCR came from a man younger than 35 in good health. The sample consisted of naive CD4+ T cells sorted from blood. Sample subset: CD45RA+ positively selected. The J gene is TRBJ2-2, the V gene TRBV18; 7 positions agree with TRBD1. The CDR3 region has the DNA TGTGCCAGCTCACCACGCCACGGGACAGAGAACACCGGGGAGCTGTTTTTT. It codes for CASSPRHGTENTGELFF.